This entry describes one TCR beta chain. Antigen: not known. The record originates from a study of vaccination and CD4 T cells after COVID-19. The V gene's germline CDR1 is SGHDN and CDR2 FVKESK. Deletions cut 5 bases from V and 13 bases from J, with 18 bases between. This CDR3 has 14 amino acids. As to treatment: roughly 11-day PBMC culture with coronavirus spike peptide pools or control peptides (ViraFEST assay). Sequencing of DNA taken from cultured CD4+ T cells relied on the Oncomine TCR Beta short-read assay. TCRdb itself ran the PCR reads through MiXCR, one entry per CDR3 protein. The sample consists of fewer than 20,000 distinct CDR3 sequences, under 65% of them appearing once.

The chain is built from TRBV14 and TRBJ1-6; D gene uncertain. Material: CD4+ T cells from blood, cultured in vitro, obtained before SARS-CoV-2 vaccination. This clonotype was sampled from a human donor who had recovered from COVID-19. DNA of the CDR3: TGTGCCAGCAGCGAGCGGGTCTCAACTAATCCCCTCCACTTT. As protein: CASSERVSTNPLHF. Looking up the rest from reference TRBV14 and TRBJ1-6 gives the full variable domain: EAGVTQFPSHSVIEKGQTVTLRCDPISGHDNLYWYRRVMGKEIKFLLHFVKESKQDESGMPNNRFLAERTGGTYSTLKVQPAELEDSGVYFCASSERVSTNPLHFGNGTRLTVT.